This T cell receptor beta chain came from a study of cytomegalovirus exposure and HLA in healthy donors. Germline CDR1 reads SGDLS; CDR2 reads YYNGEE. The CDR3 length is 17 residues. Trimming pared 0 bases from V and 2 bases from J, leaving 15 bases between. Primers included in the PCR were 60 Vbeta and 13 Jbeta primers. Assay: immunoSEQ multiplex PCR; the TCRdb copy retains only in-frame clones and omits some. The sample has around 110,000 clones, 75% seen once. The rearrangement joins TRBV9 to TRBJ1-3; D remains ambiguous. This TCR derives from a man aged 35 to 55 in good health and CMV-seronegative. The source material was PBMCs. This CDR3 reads CASSVAQSGAAGNTIYF. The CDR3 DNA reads TGTGCCAGCAGCGTAGCCCAGTCCGGAGCGGCTGGAAACACCATATATTTT.